The present entry profiles one T cell receptor beta chain with its context. What it recognizes is unknown. The germline gives CDR1 LGHNA, CDR2 YSLEER. Trimming removed 0 bases from V and 0 bases from J, with 6 bases in between. The CDR3 loop spans 14 amino acids. The sample belongs to a study of T cell responses to AZD1222 COVID-19 vaccine. Broader study findings: Donors in the cohort were predominantly white British and more often female, and clonal diversity was possibly underestimated. Without day 14 samples, only post-peak T cell repertoires were studied.

Method: immunoSEQ multiplex PCR; TCRdb's copy keeps in-frame clones and lacks some. Among roughly 100,000 clones, 85% to 90% were seen once, and the ten largest hold roughly 26%. The chain links TRBV4-3 to TRBJ2-7; D call uncertain. This receptor was identified in an adult in good health. The specimen comprised peripheral blood, sampled on day 0 of AZD1222 vaccination. The DNA for the CDR3 is TGCGCCAGCAGCCAAGACTCGCTCTCCTACGAGCAGTACTTC. Its translation: CASSQDSLSYEQYF.